Each of the 28 T cell receptor beta chains below was sequenced from the same sample in a study of blood T cell repertoires in COVID-19. TCRdb keeps only in-frame clones here, not all; method: immunoSEQ multiplex PCR. This table has fewer than 500,000 clones, 75% to 90% appearing once. The sequencing sample was made of PBMCs or T cells enriched from blood (not recorded which). The receptor source for this set is a man aged 25-45 years who had recovered from COVID-19.

The gene calls are TRBV28 and TRBJ2-1; 7 nucleotides agree with TRBD2. Germline values: CDR1 MDHEN, CDR2 SYDVKM. The CDR3 extends over 13 amino acids. V shed 5 bases, J shed 6 bases, and the junction held 4 bases outside the gene matches. CDR3 in amino acids: CASSAGGFNEQFF. CDR3 nucleotide sequence: TGTGCCAGCAGTGCCGGGGGGTTCAATGAGCAGTTCTTC.

This sequence joins TRBV30 and TRBJ1-5, with 10 bases aligning to TRBD1. From germline, CDR1 is GTSNPN and CDR2 SVGIG (reference sequence). This CDR3 spans 14 amino acids. V was pared by 5 bases and J by 6 bases, with 7 bases of the junction left unmatched. The CDR3 region has the DNA TGTGCCTGGGGGCCCGGGACAGGGGCTCAGCCCCAGCATTTT. Its protein product is CAWGPGTGAQPQHF.

V usage is TRBV7-9 and J usage is TRBJ1-5, with 8 bases that match TRBD1. The CDR3 covers 16 residues. CDR1 and CDR2 from the germline V gene are SEHNR and FQNEAQ (reference sequence). The trim removed 5 bases at V and 4 bases at J, leaving 10 bases unmatched. DNA for the CDR3: TGTGCCAGCAGCCACGACAGGGGAAAGGGGAATCAGCCCCAGCATTTT. Translating it yields CASSHDRGKGNQPQHF.

The CDR3 sequence: CAGSTSGSNTGELFF. In DNA, the CDR3 is TGTGCCGGATCGACTAGCGGATCGAACACCGGGGAGCTGTTTTTT. The rearrangement joins TRBV30 to TRBJ2-2; 9 bases are shared with TRBD2. CDR1 and CDR2 from the germline V gene are GTSNPN and SVGIG (reference sequence). The CDR3 is 15 residues long. The junction had 7 bases not matched to a gene; V was cut back by 8 bases and J by 0 bases.

V usage is TRBV4-1 and J usage is TRBJ1-1, with TRBD1 matching over 7 bases. The V gene's germline CDR1 is MGHRA and CDR2 YSYEKL. There are 15 residues in the CDR3. With V trimmed by 1 base and J by 4 bases, 6 bases remained unmatched. CDR3 region: CASSQAPQGSTEAFF. DNA of the CDR3: TGCGCCAGCAGCCAAGCCCCACAGGGGAGCACTGAAGCTTTCTTT.

The V gene is TRBV13, the J gene TRBJ1-1, with D unresolved. The CDR3 extends over 12 amino acids. Trimming stripped 3 bases from V and 4 bases from J, with 6 bases between. CDR1 is PRHDT, CDR2 FYEKMQ, per germline (reference sequence). This CDR3 is CASSFSPTEAFF. The CDR3 DNA is TGTGCCAGCAGCTTCTCCCCCACTGAAGCTTTCTTT.

The chain combines TRBV5-1 with TRBJ1-4; D is possibly TRBD1 (5 bases). The CDR3 runs 14 residues. V gave up 3 bases and J gave up 2 bases, with 8 bases separating them. The germline V gene has CDR1 SGHRS and CDR2 YFSETQ. CDR3 nucleotide sequence: TGCGCCAGCAGCTCGACAGTTACTAATGAAAAACTGTTTTTT. It codes for CASSSTVTNEKLFF.

This clone showed up just once. V gene TRBV11-2 combines with J gene TRBJ1-1, with TRBD1 as a possible D gene (6 bases). Trimming removed 6 bases at V and 1 base at J, with 9 bases between. There are 13 residues in the CDR3. Germline V gives CDR1 SGHAT, CDR2 FQNNGV. The CDR3 spells CASRGAGNTEAFF. In DNA form, the CDR3 reads TGTGCCAGCAGGGGGGCCGGGAACACTGAAGCTTTCTTT.

This chain uses TRBV6-5 with TRBJ1-5; D uncertain. Germline V lookup: CDR1 MNHEY, CDR2 SVGAGI. The CDR3 contains 12 residues. V was clipped by 6 bases and J by 7 bases, with 10 bases between them. The CDR3 spells CASSPSSQPQHF. Here the CDR3 DNA reads TGTGCCAGCAGCCCCAGTTCCCAGCCCCAGCATTTT.

This clone was observed once. The CDR3, as DNA: TGTGCCAGCAACGAAGGCGGGAGGGGCACAGATACGCAGTATTTT. This encodes CASNEGGRGTDTQYF. The chain links TRBV28 to TRBJ2-3, with 9 positions matching TRBD2. The CDR3 sequence is 15 residues long. With 7 bases clipped from V and 1 base from J, the junction kept 6 bases outside the gene matches. CDR1 is MDHEN and CDR2 is SYDVKM in the germline V gene.

The CDR3 nucleotides are TGTGCCAGCAGCTGGGAGCAGGATACGCAGTATTTT. The encoded protein is CASSWEQDTQYF. The genes are TRBV5-6 and TRBJ2-3, with a weak D call TRBD2 (5 bases). Germline V CDR1 and CDR2: SGHDT, YYEEEE. This CDR3 has 12 residues. Between the trimmed V and J ends, which lost 3 bases and 6 bases, there was a span of 8 bases.

This chain connects TRBV28 to TRBJ2-7; weak D call: TRBD2 (6 bases). The CDR3 sequence is 15 residues long. From germline, CDR1 is MDHEN and CDR2 SYDVKM. V lost 6 bases to trimming and J lost 2 bases, with 17 bases between them. The CDR3 nucleotides are TGTGCCAGCAGCCTCCCCGGGGGTGGAACCTACGAGCAGTACTTC. This gives the protein CASSLPGGGTYEQYF.

This chain joins TRBV3-1 (or the pseudogene TRBV3-2) and TRBJ1-2; 8 nucleotides line up with TRBD1. V was pared by 3 bases and J by 6 bases, with 3 bases of the junction left unmatched. This CDR3 spans 13 amino acids. From germline, CDR1 is LGHDT and CDR2 YNNKEL (reference sequence). As DNA, the CDR3 is TGTGCCAGCAGCCACCCGGGACAGGATGGCTACACCTTC. Translation gives CASSHPGQDGYTF.

The CDR3 region has the DNA TGTGCCAGTAGTATAGCAGCGGGTCCCTACAATGAGCAGTTCTTC. Encoded protein: CASSIAAGPYNEQFF. The rearrangement joins TRBV19 to TRBJ2-1, with a possible D match to TRBD2 (6 bases). This CDR3 region has 15 residues. Germline loops: CDR1 LNHDA, CDR2 SQIVND (reference sequence). V lost 1 base, J lost 2 bases, and 9 bases lay in between. The whole variable domain, filled in from reference TRBV19 and TRBJ2-1, reads DGGITQSPKYLFRKEGQNVTLSCEQNLNHDAMYWYRQDPGQGLRLIYYSQIVNDFQKGDIAEGYSVSREKKESFPLTVTSAQKNPTAFYLCASSIAAGPYNEQFFGPGTRLTVL.

The chain joins TRBV1 to TRBJ2-7; the listed D gene, TRBD1, was not tested against the DNA. TRBV1 is a pseudogene locus. The CDR3 totals 14 residues. The CDR3 reads CTSTDRGFSYEQYF. CDR3 DNA sequence: TGCACCAGCACCGACAGGGGTTTTTCCTACGAGCAGTACTTC.

This rearrangement joins TRBV24-1 to TRBJ2-3; D unresolved. This CDR3 region has 12 residues. Germline loops: CDR1 KGHDR, CDR2 SFDVKD. V dropped 0 bases and J dropped 6 bases, with 3 bases sitting between them. The CDR3 spells CATSDLLDTQYF. For the CDR3, the DNA is TGTGCCACCAGTGATTTGCTCGATACGCAGTATTTT.

The chain carries TRBV12-3 or TRBV12-4 and TRBJ1-2, with D unresolved. V gave up 7 bases and J gave up 7 bases, with 16 bases separating them. This CDR3 is 13 amino acids long. The CDR3 DNA reads as TGTGCCAGCACCGTCGGGCCAGCGGGTGGCTACACCTTC. Translating gives CASTVGPAGGYTF.

The chain employs TRBV28 and TRBJ1-2; D is unclear. The CDR3 spans 11 residues. Trimming cost V 5 bases and J 10 bases, with 11 bases left between them. The germline gives CDR1 MDHEN, CDR2 SYDVKM. CDR3 sequence (DNA): TGTGCCAGCAGTCCCGCAGTTACCTACACCTTC. Protein: CASSPAVTYTF.

V is TRBV5-4 and J is TRBJ1-1, with 11 positions matching TRBD1. V lost 4 bases, J lost 5 bases, and 7 bases stayed unmatched. CDR3 length: 15 residues. Per germline, CDR1 SGHNT and CDR2 YYREEE (reference sequence). The CDR3 protein is CASSIGQGAFTEAFF. CDR3 sequence (DNA): TGTGCCAGCAGCATAGGACAGGGGGCGTTTACTGAAGCTTTCTTT.

The CDR3 reads CASSYGTSGSSYEQYF. Here the CDR3 DNA reads TGTGCCAGCAGTTATGGGACTAGCGGGAGCTCCTACGAGCAGTACTTC. J is TRBJ2-7 and V is TRBV6-5, with TRBD2 matching over 14 bases. V gave up 3 bases and J gave up 0 bases; unmatched junction bases: 1. Germline V CDR1 and CDR2: MNHEY, SVGAGI. The CDR3 covers 16 residues.

The CDR3 region is CASSIWREGRYNEQFF. DNA of the CDR3: TGTGCCAGTAGTATCTGGCGGGAGGGCCGGTACAATGAGCAGTTCTTC. The V call is TRBV19, the J call TRBJ2-1, with TRBD2 matching over 9 bases. Germline values: CDR1 LNHDA, CDR2 SQIVND (reference sequence). There are 16 residues in the CDR3. Unmatched junction bases numbered 7, after V lost 3 bases and J lost 4 bases.

The J gene is TRBJ2-2, the V gene TRBV19, with 11 bases matching TRBD2. Germline V gives CDR1 LNHDA, CDR2 SQIVND (reference sequence). Losses at the gene ends were 9 bases for V and 0 bases for J; bases not matched to a gene: 9. This CDR3 region has 17 residues. CDR3 region: CASAGTSGYSNTGELFF. The CDR3 nucleotides read TGTGCCAGCGCCGGGACTAGCGGATACTCGAACACCGGGGAGCTGTTTTTT.

The chain has TRBV7-8 and TRBJ1-6; 12 nucleotides agree with TRBD1. The CDR3 covers 15 residues. Per germline, CDR1 SGHVS and CDR2 FQNEAQ. V dropped 5 bases and J dropped 9; count of bases not matched to a gene: 5. The CDR3 coding sequence is TGTGCCAGCAGCACCCGGGACAGGGGGCTTTCACCCCTCCACTTT. Translating it yields CASSTRDRGLSPLHF.

The chain has TRBV11-2 and TRBJ2-7; 7 nucleotides agree with TRBD1. The ends lost 5 bases at V and 0 bases at J; junction bases unmatched: 7. Germline assignment: CDR1 SGHAT and CDR2 FQNNGV. The length of the CDR3 is 15 residues. CDR3 amino acids: CASSVLQGSSYEQYF. DNA of the CDR3: TGTGCCAGCAGCGTTTTACAGGGGAGCTCCTACGAGCAGTACTTC.

Only a few counts were recorded for this clone. The V call is TRBV7-9, the J call TRBJ2-3; D is ambiguous. The germline CDR1 and CDR2 sequences are SEHNR and FQNEAQ (reference sequence). Trimming took 3 bases from V and 5 from J, leaving 6 bases between them. The CDR3 covers 12 residues. DNA for the CDR3: TGTGCCAGCAGCTTGCGTATAGATACGCAGTATTTT. Encoded protein: CASSLRIDTQYF.

Only a few counts were recorded for this clone. CDR3 DNA: TGTGCCAGCAGCCATCGGGAGAACTATGGCTACACCTTC. This translates into CASSHRENYGYTF. The gene calls are TRBV3-1 (or the pseudogene TRBV3-2) and TRBJ1-2; D unclear. Looked up from germline, CDR1 is LGHDT and CDR2 is YNNKEL (reference sequence). This CDR3 is 13 amino acids long. Deletions cut 3 bases from V and 2 bases from J, with 7 bases between.

In this sample, this clone turned up a few times. This CDR3 reads CASSQVGGRFEQYF. The CDR3 DNA follows: TGCGCCAGCAGCCAAGTTGGCGGGAGGTTCGAGCAGTACTTC. The chain is built from TRBV4-1 and TRBJ2-7, with 8 positions matching TRBD2. V lost 1 base and J lost 6; bases outside the gene matches: 5. The germline V gene has CDR1 MGHRA and CDR2 YSYEKL. This CDR3 contains 14 residues.

This chain uses TRBV10-3 with TRBJ2-7; TRBD2 agrees at 7 bases. Germline trimming cut 10 bases from V and 7 bases from J; bases unmatched to any gene: 22. The CDR3 loop spans 16 amino acids. Germline CDR1 and CDR2: ENHRY and SYGVKD. In nucleotides, the CDR3 is TGTGCCAACTCGAACCGCGGGGGACTGCCTTACCAAGAGCAGTACTTC. Translating it yields CANSNRGGLPYQEQYF.